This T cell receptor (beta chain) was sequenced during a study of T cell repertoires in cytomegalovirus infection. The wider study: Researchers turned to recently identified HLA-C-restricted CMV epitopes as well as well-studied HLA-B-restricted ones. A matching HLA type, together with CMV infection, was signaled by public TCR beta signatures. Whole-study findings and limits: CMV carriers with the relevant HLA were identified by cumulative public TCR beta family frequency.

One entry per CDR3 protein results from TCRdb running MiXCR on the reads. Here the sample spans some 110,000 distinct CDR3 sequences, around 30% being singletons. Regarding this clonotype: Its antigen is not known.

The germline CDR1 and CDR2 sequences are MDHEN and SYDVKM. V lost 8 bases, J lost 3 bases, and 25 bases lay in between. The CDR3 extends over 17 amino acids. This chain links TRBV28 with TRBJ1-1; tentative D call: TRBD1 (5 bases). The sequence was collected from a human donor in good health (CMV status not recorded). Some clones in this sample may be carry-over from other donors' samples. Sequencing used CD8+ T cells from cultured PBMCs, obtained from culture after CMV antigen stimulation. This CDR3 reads CASRKVASREGYTEAFF. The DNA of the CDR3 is TGTGCCAGCCGTAAGGTAGCCTCCAGGGAGGGATACACTGAAGCTTTCTTT.